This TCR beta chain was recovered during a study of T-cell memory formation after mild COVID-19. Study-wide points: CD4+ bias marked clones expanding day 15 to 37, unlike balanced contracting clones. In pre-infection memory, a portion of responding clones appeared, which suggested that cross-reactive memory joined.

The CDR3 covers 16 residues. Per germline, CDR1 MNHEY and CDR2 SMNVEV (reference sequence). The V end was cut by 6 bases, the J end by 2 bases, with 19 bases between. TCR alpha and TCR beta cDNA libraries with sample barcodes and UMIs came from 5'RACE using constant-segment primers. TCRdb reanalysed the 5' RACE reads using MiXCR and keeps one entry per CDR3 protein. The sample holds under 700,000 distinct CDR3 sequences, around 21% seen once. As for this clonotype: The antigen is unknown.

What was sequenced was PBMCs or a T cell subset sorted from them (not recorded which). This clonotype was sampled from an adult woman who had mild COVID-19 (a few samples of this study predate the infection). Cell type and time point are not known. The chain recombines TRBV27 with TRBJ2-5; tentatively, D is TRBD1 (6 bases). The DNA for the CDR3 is TGTGCCAGCAGATCCTTTTTGGGGGCGGAACAAGAGACCCAGTACTTC. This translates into CASRSFLGAEQETQYF.